Listed below are T cell receptor beta chains from one sample, sequenced in a study of cytomegalovirus exposure and HLA in healthy donors. TCRdb keeps only in-frame clones here, not all; method: immunoSEQ multiplex PCR. The sample gives 150,000 to 200,000 clones, about three quarters of which show up once; more than 2.5% is in the top ten. The sequenced sample consisted of PBMCs. The source is a woman in her twenties or thirties in good health and CMV-seronegative. Each CDR3 is given with its conserved first and last residue. The D gene is left open where the match is weak. Expanded clones get a size class; other rows say once, few or many, or leave the size out.

size	V	J	D	DNA	CDR3
once	TRBV7-3	TRBJ2-3	TRBD2	TGTGCCAGCAGTTTTAGCGGGACTAGCACAGATACGCAGTATTTT	CASSFSGTSTDTQYF
NA	TRBV11-2	TRBJ2-7	NA	TGTGCCAGCAGCTTAGCGGCAGGCAGGTCCCCTCAGCAGTACTTC	CASSLAAGRSPQQYF
NA	TRBV4-1	TRBJ2-4	NA	TGCGCCAGCAGCCAAGGAATAGAACTAGCCAAAAACATTCAGTACTTC	CASSQGIELAKNIQYF
NA	TRBV28	TRBJ2-5	NA	TGTGCCAGCAGTTTGGGCAGGCAGGAGACCCAGTACTTC	CASSLGRQETQYF
once	TRBV2	TRBJ1-4	NA	TGTGCCAGCAGTGAAGGACAGGATAATGAAAAACTGTTTTTT	CASSEGQDNEKLFF
NA	TRBV15	TRBJ1-2	NA	TGTGCCACCAGCAGAACGAGCTATGGCTACACCTTC	CATSRTSYGYTF
once	TRBV6-5	TRBJ1-5	NA	TGTGCCAGCAGTCGACAGGTAAATCAGCCCCAGCATTTT	CASSRQVNQPQHF
few	TRBV4-3	TRBJ2-3	TRBD2	TGCGCCAGCAGCCAAGGACTAGCGGGTACAGATACGCAGTATTTT	CASSQGLAGTDTQYF
NA	TRBV5-1	TRBJ1-2	TRBD1	TGCGCCAGCAGCTTGCCTACAGGGGGGTCTAGTGTCTATGGCTACACCTTC	CASSLPTGGSSVYGYTF
few	TRBV4-3	TRBJ2-7	NA	TGCGCCAGCAGCCAAGACCAATCCCGGGCCTACGAGCAGTACTTC	CASSQDQSRAYEQYF
NA	TRBV30	TRBJ2-3	TRBD1	TGTGCCTGGAGTATGACAGGGGCAGATACGCAGTATTTT	CAWSMTGADTQYF
NA	TRBV2	TRBJ1-2	NA	TGTGCCAGCAGTGAAGCAGGCAGGGGCTATGGCTACACCTTC	CASSEAGRGYGYTF
NA	TRBV30	TRBJ1-6	TRBD1	TGTGCCTGGAAGAGACAGGGGAAGAATTCACCCCTCCACTTT	CAWKRQGKNSPLHF
few	TRBV25-1	TRBJ1-6	NA	TGTGCCAGCAGTGACCGGGACACTTATAATTCACCCCTCCACTTT	CASSDRDTYNSPLHF
once	TRBV7-3	TRBJ2-2	NA	TGTGCCAGCAGCTTAGGGAGCGAGAGAGGGGAGCTGTTTTTT	CASSLGSERGELFF
NA	TRBV2	TRBJ2-2	TRBD1	TGTGCCAGCCGCCGACAGGGTAGTACCGGGGAGCTGTTTTTT	CASRRQGSTGELFF
NA	TRBV7-3	TRBJ2-1	NA	TGTGCCAGCAGCCACCTATCGGGGTACAATGAGCAGTTCTTC	CASSHLSGYNEQFF
NA	TRBV4-3	TRBJ2-7	NA	TGCGCCAGCAGCAAGGGACATCTCTCCTACGAGCAGTACTTC	CASSKGHLSYEQYF
NA	TRBV10-3	TRBJ2-5	TRBD2	TGTGCCATCAGTGAGGGACTAGAATTGGAGACCCAGTACTTC	CAISEGLELETQYF
NA	TRBV6-1	TRBJ2-3	NA	TGTGCCAGCAGTGAACGGACAAGCACAGATACGCAGTATTTT	CASSERTSTDTQYF
NA	TRBV28	TRBJ1-5	NA	TGTGCCAGCAGTTTAACCGGGAACCCCCAGCATTTT	CASSLTGNPQHF
NA	TRBV9	TRBJ1-1	TRBD1	TGTGCCAGCAGCATTACCGGGACAGGGAGGACTGAAGCTTTCTTT	CASSITGTGRTEAFF
few	TRBV10-3	TRBJ2-5	NA	TGTGCCATCAGGTCGTTTCAAGAGACCCAGTACTTC	CAIRSFQETQYF
NA	TRBV28	TRBJ2-7	NA	TGTGCCAGCAGTTTAGGCCACCCCTACGAGCAGTACTTC	CASSLGHPYEQYF
NA	TRBV19	TRBJ1-5	NA	TGTGCCAGTAGTATCGGGGGGAGCAATCAGCCCCAGCATTTT	CASSIGGSNQPQHF
NA	TRBV2	TRBJ1-5	NA	TGTGCCAGCAGTGATTCCGCTTTCGGGAGGAGCAATCAGCCCCAGCATTTT	CASSDSAFGRSNQPQHF
NA	TRBV19	TRBJ1-6	TRBD1	TGTGCCAGTAGTCTCGGGACAGACCATTCACCCCTCCACTTT	CASSLGTDHSPLHF
few	TRBV6-5	TRBJ1-3	NA	TGTGCCAGCAGGCCGAGCTCTGGAAACACCATATATTTT	CASRPSSGNTIYF
NA	TRBV2	TRBJ2-5	TRBD2	TGTGCCAGCAGTCGGACTAGCGAATGGGAGACCCAGTACTTC	CASSRTSEWETQYF
NA	TRBV5-1	TRBJ2-1	NA	TGCGCCACCTCCGACAGGCCCTCCTACAATGAGCAGTTCTTC	CATSDRPSYNEQFF
NA	TRBV5-1	TRBJ1-5	NA	TGCGCCAGCAGCTTTTCGGGAGTGGATCAGCCCCAGCATTTT	CASSFSGVDQPQHF
few	TRBV4-2	TRBJ2-7	NA	TGTGCCAGCAGCCAAGCAAACAGTTACGAGCAGTACTTC	CASSQANSYEQYF
once	TRBV5-4	TRBJ1-6	NA	TGTGCCAGCAGCACAGAGGGTTCGGGGGATTCACCCCTCCACTTT	CASSTEGSGDSPLHF
NA	TRBV7-9	TRBJ2-2	TRBD2	TGTGCCAACCTATGGACTAGCGGGGGGGCCACCGGGGAGCTGTTTTTT	CANLWTSGGATGELFF
NA	TRBV6-5	TRBJ2-7	NA	TGTGCCAGCAGTACCCTAGCGACCGCCTACGAGCAGTACTTC	CASSTLATAYEQYF
NA	TRBV4-1	TRBJ2-5	NA	TGCGCCAGCAGCCAAGATATCAGGGGTGAAGAGACCCAGTACTTC	CASSQDIRGEETQYF
NA	TRBV4-3	TRBJ2-7	TRBD1	TGCGCCAGCAGCCAAGTGGTGCGGGGAGGACAGGGCCTCATCTCCTACGAGCAGTACTTC	CASSQVVRGGQGLISYEQYF
NA	TRBV27	TRBJ1-5	NA	TGTGCCAGCAGTTTAAACGCTCCACAGGGTAGCAATCAGCCCCAGCATTTT	CASSLNAPQGSNQPQHF
NA	TRBV25-1	TRBJ2-3	TRBD2	TGTGCCAGCAGTGACCTCCGGTTGGCTAGCGGGAGGGGTGATACGCAGTATTTT	CASSDLRLASGRGDTQYF
few	TRBV7-9	TRBJ1-3	NA	TGTGCCAGCAGCTTAGGTACGACAGTCTCTGGAAACACCATATATTTT	CASSLGTTVSGNTIYF
few	TRBV9	TRBJ2-7	TRBD1	TGTGCCAGCAGCGGGCCAGGGGGTCTCCCGGGCGAGCAGTACTTC	CASSGPGGLPGEQYF